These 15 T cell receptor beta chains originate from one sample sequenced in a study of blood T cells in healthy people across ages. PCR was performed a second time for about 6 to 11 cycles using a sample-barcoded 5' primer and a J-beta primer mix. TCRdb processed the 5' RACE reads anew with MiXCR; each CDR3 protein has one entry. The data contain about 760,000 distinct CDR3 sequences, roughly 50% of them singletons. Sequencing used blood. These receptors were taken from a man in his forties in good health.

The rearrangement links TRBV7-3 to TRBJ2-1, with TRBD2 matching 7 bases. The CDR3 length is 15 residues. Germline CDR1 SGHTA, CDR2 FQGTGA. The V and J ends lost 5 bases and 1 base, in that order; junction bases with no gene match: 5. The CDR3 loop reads CASSQKRGSYNEQFF. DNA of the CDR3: TGTGCCAGCAGCCAGAAGCGGGGATCCTACAATGAGCAGTTCTTC.

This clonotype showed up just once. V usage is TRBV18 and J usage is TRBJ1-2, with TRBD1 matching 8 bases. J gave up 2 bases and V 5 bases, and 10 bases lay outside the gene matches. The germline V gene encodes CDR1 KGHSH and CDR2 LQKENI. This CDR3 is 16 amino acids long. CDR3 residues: CASSIKAGGQNYGYTF. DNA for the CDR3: TGTGCCAGCTCAATTAAGGCAGGGGGCCAGAACTATGGCTACACCTTC.

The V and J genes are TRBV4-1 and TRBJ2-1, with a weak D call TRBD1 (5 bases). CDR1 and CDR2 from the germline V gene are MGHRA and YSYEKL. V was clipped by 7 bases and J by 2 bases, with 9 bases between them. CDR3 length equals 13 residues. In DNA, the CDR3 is TGCGCCAGCAAAGGGGCGACCTACAATGAGCAGTTCTTC. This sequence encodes CASKGATYNEQFF.

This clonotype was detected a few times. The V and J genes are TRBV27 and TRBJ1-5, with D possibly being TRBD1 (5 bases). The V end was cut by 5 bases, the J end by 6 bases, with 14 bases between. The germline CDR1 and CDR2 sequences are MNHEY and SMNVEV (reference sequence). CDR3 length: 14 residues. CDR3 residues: CASSQGIYGQPQHF. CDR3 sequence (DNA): TGTGCCAGCAGTCAGGGTATCTACGGTCAGCCCCAGCATTTT.

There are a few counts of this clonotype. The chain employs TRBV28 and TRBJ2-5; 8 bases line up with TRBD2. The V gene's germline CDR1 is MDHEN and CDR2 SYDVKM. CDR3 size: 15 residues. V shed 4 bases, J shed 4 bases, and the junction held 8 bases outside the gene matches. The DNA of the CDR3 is TGTGCCAGCAGTTCCCAGCATAGCGGGGCAGAGACCCAGTACTTC. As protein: CASSSQHSGAETQYF.

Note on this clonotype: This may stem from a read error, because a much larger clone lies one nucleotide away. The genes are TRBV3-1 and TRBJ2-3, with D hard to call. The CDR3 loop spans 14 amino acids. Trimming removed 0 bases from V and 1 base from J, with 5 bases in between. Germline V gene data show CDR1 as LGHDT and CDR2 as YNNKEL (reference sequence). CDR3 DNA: TGTGCCAGCAGCCAAGACAGGCGCACAGATACGCAGTATTTT. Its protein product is CASSQDRRTDTQYF.

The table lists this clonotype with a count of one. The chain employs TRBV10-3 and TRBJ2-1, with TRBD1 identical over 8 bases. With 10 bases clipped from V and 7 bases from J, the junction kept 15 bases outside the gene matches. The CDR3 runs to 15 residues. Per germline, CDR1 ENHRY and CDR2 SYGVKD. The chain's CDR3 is CASRVAGGRGNEQFF. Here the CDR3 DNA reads TGTGCCAGCCGTGTGGCAGGGGGCAGAGGGAATGAGCAGTTCTTC.

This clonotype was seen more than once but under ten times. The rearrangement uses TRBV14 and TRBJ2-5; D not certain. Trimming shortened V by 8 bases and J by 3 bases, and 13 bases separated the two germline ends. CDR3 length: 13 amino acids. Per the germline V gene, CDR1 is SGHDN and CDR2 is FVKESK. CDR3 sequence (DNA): TGTGCCAGCCGGCTCCGTGGGGAAGAGACCCAGTACTTC. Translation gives CASRLRGEETQYF.

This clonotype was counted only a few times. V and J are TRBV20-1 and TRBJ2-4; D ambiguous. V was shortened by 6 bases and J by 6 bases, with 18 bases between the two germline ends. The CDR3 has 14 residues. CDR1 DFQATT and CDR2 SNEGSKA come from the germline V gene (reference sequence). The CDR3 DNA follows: TGCAGTGCCCTAGGGCAGGAGTTGGGAAACATTCAGTACTTC. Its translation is CSALGQELGNIQYF.

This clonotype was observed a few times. Written as DNA, the CDR3 is TGCAGCGTTGAGGTAGGGACTAGAGCCTACAATGAGCAGTTCTTC. Translated, it gives CSVEVGTRAYNEQFF. The V call is TRBV29-1, the J call TRBJ2-1; 8 nucleotides match TRBD2. Losses at the gene ends were 3 bases for V and 2 bases for J; bases not matched to a gene: 6. The CDR3 is 15 amino acids. Germline lookup yields CDR1 SQVTM and CDR2 ANQGSEA.

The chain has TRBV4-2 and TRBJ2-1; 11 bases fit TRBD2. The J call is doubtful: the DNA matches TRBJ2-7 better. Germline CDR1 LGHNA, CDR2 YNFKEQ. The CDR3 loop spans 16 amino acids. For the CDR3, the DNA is TGTGCCAGCAGCCAAGAACTAGCGGGGGCCTACAATGAGCAGTACTTC. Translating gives CASSQELAGAYNEQYF.

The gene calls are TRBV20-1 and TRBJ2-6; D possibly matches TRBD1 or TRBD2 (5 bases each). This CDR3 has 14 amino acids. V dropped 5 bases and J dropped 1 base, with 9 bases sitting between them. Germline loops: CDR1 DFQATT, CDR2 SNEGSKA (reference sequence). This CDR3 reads CSAGWGSGANVLTF. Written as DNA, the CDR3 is TGCAGTGCTGGATGGGGGTCTGGGGCCAACGTCCTGACTTTC.

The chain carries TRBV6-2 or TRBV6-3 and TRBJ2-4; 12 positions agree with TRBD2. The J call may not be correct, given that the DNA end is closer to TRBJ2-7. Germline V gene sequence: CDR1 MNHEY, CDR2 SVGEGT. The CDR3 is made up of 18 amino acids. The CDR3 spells CASRPLAGGHNTYYEQYF. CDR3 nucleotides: TGTGCCAGCAGGCCACTAGCGGGAGGCCACAATACGTACTACGAGCAGTACTTC.

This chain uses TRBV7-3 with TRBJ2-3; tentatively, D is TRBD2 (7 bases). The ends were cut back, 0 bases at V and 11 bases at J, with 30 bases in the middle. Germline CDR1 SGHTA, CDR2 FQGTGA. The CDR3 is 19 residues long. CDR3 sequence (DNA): TGTGCCAGCAGCTTAACGAGGGGAACTAGGCGGGGGCCATTAAGGGAGCAGTATTTT. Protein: CASSLTRGTRRGPLREQYF.

The CDR3 sequence is CASSFERLVRYTGELFF. CDR3 bases: TGTGCCAGCAGCTTTGAAAGACTAGTTAGATACACCGGGGAGCTGTTTTTT. The J gene is TRBJ2-2, the V gene TRBV5-6, with D tentatively TRBD2 (6 bases). The CDR3 is 17 residues long. The V and J ends lost 2 bases and 3 bases respectively, with 17 bases between them. CDR1 and CDR2 from the germline V gene are SGHDT and YYEEEE.